The 28 T cell receptor beta chains listed next were all sequenced from one sample in a study of shared clonotypes between healthy human individuals. TCRdb keeps only in-frame clones here, not all; method: immunoSEQ multiplex PCR. The data hold approximately 350,000 clones, with roughly 70% observed a single time. The sequencing input was memory CD4+ T cells sorted from blood. Noted subset: CD45RA-negative fraction. The source is a man aged 25-40 years in good health.

This clone was observed a few times. The chain combines TRBV5-1 with TRBJ2-5, with 8 nucleotides matching TRBD1. The CDR3 contains 15 residues. Trimming cost V 7 bases and J 2 bases; bases outside gene matches: 10. Per the germline V gene, CDR1 is SGHRS and CDR2 is YFSETQ. The CDR3 sequence: CASYRNDRGQETQYF. The CDR3 bases are TGCGCCAGCTACAGAAACGACAGGGGTCAAGAGACCCAGTACTTC. Full variable domain (outside the CDR3, taken from reference TRBV5-1 and TRBJ2-5): KAGVTQTPRYLIKTRGQQVTLSCSPISGHRSVSWYQQTPGQGLQFLFEYFSETQRNKGNFPGRFSGRQFSNSRSEMNVSTLELGDSALYLCASYRNDRGQETQYFGPGTRLLVL.

This clone was seen a few times. The chain couples TRBV11-2 to TRBJ2-3; D remains unclear. The V end was cut by 2 bases, the J end by 4 bases, with 16 bases between. Per the germline V gene, CDR1 is SGHAT and CDR2 is FQNNGV. The CDR3 length is 16 residues. CDR3 DNA: TGTGCCAGCAGCTTATACATAGGTCTCACCTCAGATACGCAGTATTTT. This encodes CASSLYIGLTSDTQYF. Full variable domain (remainder filled in from reference TRBV11-2 and TRBJ2-3): EAGVAQSPRYKIIEKRQSVAFWCNPISGHATLYWYQQILGQGPKLLIQFQNNGVVDDSQLPKDRFSAERLKGVDSTLKIQPAKLEDSAVYLCASSLYIGLTSDTQYFGPGTRLTVL.

This clone was counted between two and nine times. The genes are TRBV2 and TRBJ1-5; possibly TRBD1 for D (5 bases). Per the germline V gene, CDR1 is SNHLY and CDR2 is FYNNEI. Trimming cost V 2 bases and J 5 bases, with 10 bases left between them. The CDR3 length is 14 residues. Written as DNA, the CDR3 is TGTGCCAGCAGTGAACTAAAGGGGTATCAGCCCCAGCATTTT. It codes for CASSELKGYQPQHF. Full variable domain (remainder filled in from reference TRBV2 and TRBJ1-5): EPEVTQTPSHQVTQMGQEVILRCVPISNHLYFYWYRQILGQKVEFLVSFYNNEISEKSEIFDDQFSVERPDGSNFTLKIRSTKLEDSAMYFCASSELKGYQPQHFGDGTRLSIL.

This clone is a singleton in its sample. The chain recombines TRBV19 with TRBJ2-7; 11 bases fit TRBD1. The CDR3 is made up of 14 amino acids. Trimming cost V 9 bases and J 6 bases; bases outside gene matches: 10. Germline V gene data show CDR1 as LNHDA and CDR2 as SQIVND (reference sequence). CDR3 sequence: CASRIRTGGGEQYF. The CDR3, as DNA: TGTGCCAGCCGGATCCGGACAGGGGGCGGCGAGCAGTACTTC.

With regard to this clone: Other DNA sequences of this sample code for an identical CDR3. The CDR3 is CASSVGYEQYF. The CDR3 DNA follows: TGTGCCAGCAGTGTAGGATACGAGCAGTACTTC. J is TRBJ2-7 and V is TRBV6-1; D not certain. V was pared by 4 bases and J by 4 bases, with 5 bases between. Germline values: CDR1 MNHNS, CDR2 SASEGT. The CDR3 is made up of 11 amino acids.

This chain joins TRBV7-6 and TRBJ2-5; D is ambiguous. CDR1 and CDR2 (germline): SGHVS, FNYEAQ. The CDR3 length is 11 residues. Deletions cut 4 bases from V and 1 base from J, with 1 base between. As DNA, the CDR3 is TGTGCCAGCAGCTCCCAAGAGACCCAGTACTTC. It encodes CASSSQETQYF.

The CDR3 nucleotides are TGTGCCAGCTCACCGCAGCCGGGACAGGTACTCTACGAGCAGTACTTC. It codes for CASSPQPGQVLYEQYF. The V and J genes are TRBV18 and TRBJ2-7, with 8 bases fitting TRBD1. Germline V gives CDR1 KGHSH, CDR2 LQKENI. The CDR3 is 16 residues long. V gave up 3 bases and J gave up 3 bases; unmatched junction bases: 10.

This chain connects TRBV29-1 to TRBJ2-1, with TRBD2 matching 8 bases. With V trimmed by 6 bases and J by 2 bases, 12 bases remained unmatched. The CDR3 has 16 residues. Germline V CDR1 and CDR2: SQVTM, ANQGSEA. The CDR3 sequence: CSVPPTSGSPYNEQFF. The DNA for the CDR3 is TGCAGCGTGCCCCCTACGAGCGGGAGCCCCTACAATGAGCAGTTCTTC.

The chain is built from TRBV7-2 and TRBJ2-6; D gene ambiguous. Germline V gene lookup returns CDR1 SGHTA and CDR2 FQGNSA. CDR3 length equals 16 residues. V was cut by 1 base and J by 5 bases, with 12 bases left in between. CDR3 loop: CASSLGIVLRANVLTF. CDR3 sequence (DNA): TGTGCCAGCAGCTTAGGCATCGTCCTGAGGGCCAACGTCCTGACTTTC.

The genes are TRBV18 and TRBJ2-7, with 9 bases aligning to TRBD1. Germline values: CDR1 KGHSH, CDR2 LQKENI. The length of the CDR3 is 14 residues. Trimming at V came to 5 bases and at J to 4 bases, leaving 6 bases not matched to a gene. CDR3 protein: CASSSGTGNYEQYF. The CDR3 DNA sequence: TGTGCCAGCTCATCCGGGACAGGGAATTACGAGCAGTACTTC. The variable domain in full, with the rest retrieved from reference TRBV18 and TRBJ2-7, is NAGVMQNPRHLVRRRGQEARLRCSPMKGHSHVYWYRQLPEEGLKFMVYLQKENIIDESGMPKERFSAEFPKEGPSILRIQQVVRGDSAAYFCASSSGTGNYEQYFGPGTRLTVT.

This rearrangement joins TRBV2 to TRBJ2-5, with D tentatively TRBD2 (5 bases). Germline values: CDR1 SNHLY, CDR2 FYNNEI. The CDR3 has 16 residues. V gave up 3 bases and J gave up 1 base, with 15 bases separating them. The CDR3 sequence: CASSDGARGVQETQYF. DNA of the CDR3: TGTGCCAGCAGTGACGGCGCCCGGGGTGTCCAAGAGACCCAGTACTTC.

V and J are TRBV28 and TRBJ1-5, with D unresolved. The CDR3 consists of 14 residues. CDR1 is MDHEN and CDR2 is SYDVKM in the germline V gene. Trimming stripped 6 bases from V and 6 bases from J, with 15 bases between. Here the CDR3 reads CASRPSLGIQPQHF. For the CDR3, the DNA is TGTGCCAGCAGACCATCCTTGGGGATTCAGCCCCAGCATTTT. The whole variable domain, filled in from reference TRBV28 and TRBJ1-5, reads DVKVTQSSRYLVKRTGEKVFLECVQDMDHENMFWYRQDPGLGLRLIYFSYDVKMKEKGDIPEGYSVSREKKERFSLILESASTNQTSMYLCASRPSLGIQPQHFGDGTRLSIL.

The rearrangement uses TRBV7-9 and TRBJ2-7; D is ambiguous. V was cut by 5 bases and J by 2 bases, with 16 bases left in between. Germline CDR1 SEHNR, CDR2 FQNEAQ (reference sequence). The CDR3 sequence is 15 residues long. CDR3 in DNA: TGTGCCAGCAGCCCCACCCGGACGGTAACCTACGAGCAGTACTTC. Residues: CASSPTRTVTYEQYF.

The chain uses TRBV7-3 and TRBJ2-5; possible D gene TRBD1, 6 bases. Germline CDR1 is SGHTA and CDR2 is FQGTGA. The CDR3 sequence is 14 residues long. V lost 1 base and J lost 4, with 10 bases in between. CDR3 in DNA: TGTGCCAGCAGCTTAAGGGCAGGGGTAGAGACCCAGTACTTC. As protein: CASSLRAGVETQYF.

The chain uses TRBV2 and TRBJ2-4; D not certain. Looked up from germline, CDR1 is SNHLY and CDR2 is FYNNEI. The CDR3 sequence is 11 residues long. V shed 5 bases and J shed 4 bases, with 3 bases lying between them. The CDR3 DNA reads TGTGCCAGCAGTACGAAAAACATTCAGTACTTC. Encoded protein: CASSTKNIQYF.

J is TRBJ1-1 and V is TRBV5-5; D is ambiguous. This CDR3 is 14 amino acids long. V was clipped by 3 bases and J by 7 bases, with 16 bases between them. Germline V gene sequence: CDR1 SGHKS, CDR2 YYEKEE (reference sequence). The CDR3 coding sequence is TGTGCCAGCAGCTCTAATATACTTTGGATTGAAGCTTTCTTT. Translated: CASSSNILWIEAFF. The whole variable domain, remainder taken from reference TRBV5-5 and TRBJ1-1, is DAGVTQSPTHLIKTRGQQVTLRCSPISGHKSVSWYQQVLGQGPQFIFQYYEKEERGRGNFPDRFSARQFPNYSSELNVNALLLGDSALYLCASSSNILWIEAFFGQGTRLTVV.

This clone came up a few times. CDR3 amino acids: CASSGTGFQETQYF. CDR3 in DNA: TGTGCCAGTAGTGGGACAGGCTTCCAAGAGACCCAGTACTTC. The J gene is TRBJ2-5, the V gene TRBV19, with TRBD1 identical over 8 bases. J was trimmed by 1 base and V by 5 bases; bases with no gene match: 3. The germline V gene encodes CDR1 LNHDA and CDR2 SQIVND (reference sequence). This CDR3 region has 14 residues.

The gene calls are TRBV12-5 and TRBJ2-2; TRBD2 matches 12 bases. Germline V gene data show CDR1 as LGHNT and CDR2 as FRNRAP. The CDR3 loop spans 21 amino acids. V trimming: 3 bases; J trimming: 0 bases; junction bases outside the gene matches: 14. CDR3 DNA sequence: TGTGCTAGTGGTTTAAGGCTACCGGCGACTAGCGGGAGCCCGAACACCGGGGAGCTGTTTTTT. Protein sequence: CASGLRLPATSGSPNTGELFF.

The chain has TRBV7-9 and TRBJ2-7, with TRBD2 matching over 9 bases. V shed 4 bases and J 3 bases; nucleotides not matched to a gene: 13. This CDR3 comprises 17 residues. Germline-derived CDR1 and CDR2 are SEHNR and FQNEAQ (reference sequence). The CDR3 protein is CASSWGLAGGYGYEQYF. CDR3 coding DNA: TGTGCCAGCAGCTGGGGACTAGCAGGGGGGTATGGCTACGAGCAGTACTTC.

The rearrangement joins TRBV5-6 to TRBJ2-3; D ambiguous. Deletions cut 0 bases from V and 1 base from J, with 9 bases between. This CDR3 region has 15 residues. Germline assignment: CDR1 SGHDT and CDR2 YYEEEE. CDR3 nucleotides: TGTGCCAGCAGCTTGGGGACGACTGGCACAGATACGCAGTATTTT. This translates into CASSLGTTGTDTQYF. Full variable domain (missing parts from reference TRBV5-6 and TRBJ2-3): DAGVTQSPTHLIKTRGQQVTLRCSPKSGHDTVSWYQQALGQGPQFIFQYYEEEERQRGNFPDRFSGHQFPNYSSELNVNALLLGDSALYLCASSLGTTGTDTQYFGPGTRLTVL.

The chain combines TRBV15 with TRBJ2-6; tentatively, D is TRBD2 (6 bases). CDR1 LNHNV and CDR2 YYDKDF come from the germline V gene (reference sequence). CDR3 size: 15 residues. V shed 5 bases and J shed 4 bases, with 12 bases lying between them. The CDR3 DNA reads as TGTGCCACCAGCGCCCGGGACTCCGGGGCCAACGTCCTGACTTTC. It specifies CATSARDSGANVLTF.

Concerning this clone: Other DNA sequences within the sample encode an identical CDR3. The chain couples TRBV18 to TRBJ2-5; 7 bases are shared with TRBD2. Germline CDR1 reads KGHSH; CDR2 reads LQKENI. This CDR3 contains 14 residues. V was pared by 3 bases and J by 1 base, with 2 bases of the junction left unmatched. CDR3 nucleotide sequence: TGTGCCAGCTCACCCGGACTAGTCCAAGAGACCCAGTACTTC. Protein: CASSPGLVQETQYF.

The rearrangement joins TRBV6-1 to TRBJ1-5; a weak D match, TRBD1 (5 bases). The CDR3 sequence is 15 residues long. Germline-derived CDR1 and CDR2 are MNHNS and SASEGT. V was trimmed by 6 bases and J by 1 base, leaving 13 bases between them. CDR3 protein: CASRGLGTSNQPQHF. The CDR3 DNA reads TGTGCCAGCAGGGGTCTGGGGACGAGCAATCAGCCCCAGCATTTT.

Concerning this clone: The sample has other DNA sequences that encode this CDR3 too. V usage is TRBV9 and J usage is TRBJ2-7; D may be TRBD2 (5 bases). V was cut by 0 bases and J by 3 bases, with 10 bases left in between. Germline CDR1 and CDR2: SGDLS and YYNGEE. The CDR3 totals 14 residues. CDR3 amino acids: CASSVASSSYEQYF. CDR3 DNA: TGTGCCAGCAGCGTAGCTTCTAGCAGCTACGAGCAGTACTTC.

Only a few counts were recorded for this clone. The chain uses TRBV4-3 and TRBJ1-6; D not resolved. Deletions cut 0 bases from V and 6 bases from J, with 9 bases between. The CDR3 is 15 residues long. CDR1 LGHNA and CDR2 YSLEER come from the germline V gene. CDR3 amino acids: CASSQEVQRNSPLHF. The CDR3 DNA follows: TGCGCCAGCAGCCAAGAAGTCCAGCGTAATTCACCCCTCCACTTT.

The chain joins TRBV2 to TRBJ1-6, with D perhaps matching TRBD1 (6 bases). The CDR3 spans 12 residues. The V end was cut by 8 bases, the J end by 10 bases, with 12 bases between. Per the germline V gene, CDR1 is SNHLY and CDR2 is FYNNEI. CDR3 amino acids: CASRTESSPLHF. The CDR3 DNA follows: TGTGCCAGCCGGACAGAGTCATCACCCCTCCACTTT. The whole variable domain, filled in from reference TRBV2 and TRBJ1-6, reads EPEVTQTPSHQVTQMGQEVILRCVPISNHLYFYWYRQILGQKVEFLVSFYNNEISEKSEIFDDQFSVERPDGSNFTLKIRSTKLEDSAMYFCASRTESSPLHFGNGTRLTVT.

This chain connects TRBV14 to TRBJ2-3, with 7 bases lining up with TRBD2. CDR1 and CDR2 (germline): SGHDN, FVKESK. The CDR3 spans 13 residues. After removal of 3 bases from V and 6 bases from J, the junction contained 3 bases not matched to a gene. The CDR3 region is CASSHYGGDTQYF. DNA for the CDR3: TGTGCCAGCAGCCACTACGGGGGGGATACGCAGTATTTT. Using reference TRBV14 and TRBJ2-3 for the parts outside the CDR3, the full variable domain is EAGVTQFPSHSVIEKGQTVTLRCDPISGHDNLYWYRRVMGKEIKFLLHFVKESKQDESGMPNNRFLAERTGGTYSTLKVQPAELEDSGVYFCASSHYGGDTQYFGPGTRLTVL.

The chain combines TRBV5-4 with TRBJ1-1; a weak D match, TRBD1 (6 bases). V dropped 6 bases and J dropped 1 base, with 16 bases sitting between them. CDR3 length: 15 residues. Germline V gene sequence: CDR1 SGHNT, CDR2 YYREEE (reference sequence). The CDR3 loop is CASTRGGNKNTEAFF. The CDR3 nucleotides are TGTGCCAGCACCCGTGGGGGCAACAAGAACACTGAAGCTTTCTTT.